The 8 T cell receptor beta chains below all came from one sample that was sequenced in a study of early T cells in non-severe SARS-CoV-2 infection. TCRdb redid the calling of the 5' RACE reads with MiXCR, one entry per CDR3 protein. In the table there are about 77,000 distinct CDR3 sequences, 16% of which are singletons. The specimen sequenced was whole blood. These receptors all stem from an adult who was a healthcare worker with PCR-confirmed SARS-CoV-2 infection or an uninfected control (not recorded which).

This clonotype was found many times. The rearrangement uses TRBV10-3 and TRBJ2-3, with D possibly being TRBD1 or TRBD2 (5 bases each). There are 15 residues in the CDR3. V was shortened by 10 bases and J by 4 bases, with 21 bases between the two germline ends. Germline loops: CDR1 ENHRY, CDR2 SYGVKD. Here the CDR3 DNA reads TGTGCCACTCGGGATCAGGGACGGGCCTCAGATACGCAGTATTTT. It encodes CATRDQGRASDTQYF.

The chain joins TRBV7-9 to TRBJ2-2, with 7 bases matching TRBD1. The CDR3 runs 15 residues. Germline CDR1 is SEHNR and CDR2 is FQNEAQ (reference sequence). V lost 6 bases and J lost 2; bases outside the gene matches: 6. CDR3 nucleotides: TGTGCCAGCAGGGTCACAGGGGCCAACACCGGGGAGCTGTTTTTT. This sequence encodes CASRVTGANTGELFF. The whole variable domain, remainder taken from reference TRBV7-9 and TRBJ2-2, is DTGVSQNPRHKITKRGQNVTFRCDPISEHNRLYWYRQTLGQGPEFLTYFQNEAQLEKSRLLSDRFSAERPKGSFSTLEIQRTEQGDSAMYLCASRVTGANTGELFFGEGSRLTVL.

The sample holds a few counts of this clonotype. The chain combines TRBV29-1 with TRBJ1-5; D is unresolved. This CDR3 is built from 11 residues. V was shortened by 4 bases and J by 7 bases, with 8 bases between the two germline ends. The germline V gene encodes CDR1 SQVTM and CDR2 ANQGSEA. DNA for the CDR3: TGCAGCGTTGCCGGGATACAGCCCCAGCATTTT. Translating gives CSVAGIQPQHF.

This clonotype was seen more than once but under ten times. The chain links TRBV29-1 to TRBJ1-1, with a weak D call TRBD1 (6 bases). The CDR3 length is 15 residues. V gave up 6 bases and J gave up 1 base, with 18 bases separating them. Germline V gene data show CDR1 as SQVTM and CDR2 as ANQGSEA. The CDR3: CSVVLPGHKNTEAFF. CDR3 sequence (DNA): TGCAGCGTCGTGCTTCCGGGACACAAGAACACTGAAGCTTTCTTT. Filled out from reference TRBV29-1 and TRBJ1-1, the complete variable domain reads SAVISQKPSRDICQRGTSLTIQCQVDSQVTMMFWYRQQPGQSLTLIATANQGSEATYESGFVIDKFPISRPNLTFSTLTVSNMSPEDSSIYLCSVVLPGHKNTEAFFGQGTRLTVV.

This clonotype came up many times. The chain combines TRBV7-3 with TRBJ1-1, with D maybe TRBD1 (6 bases). V lost 4 bases, J lost 3 bases, and 9 bases lay in between. The CDR3 is 13 residues long. Germline V lookup: CDR1 SGHTA, CDR2 FQGTGA. This CDR3 is CASSYGQYTEAFF. CDR3 in DNA: TGTGCCAGCAGCTACGGACAGTACACTGAAGCTTTCTTT. The entire variable domain, with the rest obtained from reference TRBV7-3 and TRBJ1-1, is as follows: GAGVSQTPSNKVTEKGKYVELRCDPISGHTALYWYRQSLGQGPEFLIYFQGTGAADDSGLPNDRFFAVRPEGSVSTLKIQRTERGDSAVYLCASSYGQYTEAFFGQGTRLTVV.

The rearrangement uses TRBV5-1 and TRBJ2-1; the match to TRBD2 covers 8 bases. V lost 2 bases and J lost 2; bases outside the gene matches: 3. This CDR3 is 15 amino acids long. The germline CDR1 and CDR2 sequences are SGHRS and YFSETQ. The CDR3 is CASSFSGETYNEQFF. CDR3 DNA: TGCGCCAGCAGCTTTAGCGGGGAGACCTACAATGAGCAGTTCTTC.

This clonotype was seen only a few times. The chain joins TRBV11-2 to TRBJ2-3, with 9 nucleotides matching TRBD2. The CDR3 has 16 amino acids. Germline V gives CDR1 SGHAT, CDR2 FQNNGV. After removal of 5 bases from V and 1 base from J, the junction contained 7 bases not matched to a gene. In nucleotides, the CDR3 is TGTGCCAGCAGCCCTGGGCGACTAGCGGGCACAGATACGCAGTATTTT. It is translated as CASSPGRLAGTDTQYF.

The chain has TRBV3-1 and TRBJ2-4, with D perhaps matching TRBD1 (5 bases). Germline CDR1 is LGHDT and CDR2 is YNNKEL (reference sequence). V was shortened by 0 bases and J by 6 bases, with 9 bases between the two germline ends. The CDR3 extends over 14 amino acids. CDR3 region: CASSQDAQGNIQYF. The DNA for the CDR3 is TGTGCCAGCAGCCAAGATGCCCAGGGAAACATTCAGTACTTC.